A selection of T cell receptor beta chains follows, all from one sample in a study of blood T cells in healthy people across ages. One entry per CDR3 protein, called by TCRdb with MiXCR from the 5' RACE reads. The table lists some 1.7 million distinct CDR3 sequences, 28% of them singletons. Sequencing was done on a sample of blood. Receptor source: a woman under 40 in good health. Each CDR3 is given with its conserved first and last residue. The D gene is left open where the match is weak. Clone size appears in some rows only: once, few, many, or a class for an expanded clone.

CASSPDREVAYEQYF	TGCGCCAGCAGTCCAGACAGGGAAGTGGCCTACGAGCAGTACTTC	TRBV4-1	TRBD1	many	TRBJ2-7
CATSRDLGGISSEQYF	TGTGCCACCAGCAGAGATTTAGGGGGGATTAGCTCCGAGCAGTACTTC	TRBV15	-	few	TRBJ2-7
CASSFAGQPNTGELFF	TGCGCCAGCAGCTTTGCTGGGCAACCTAACACCGGGGAGCTGTTTTTT	TRBV5-1	-	-	TRBJ2-2
CASSFTGTGGPPLHF	TGTGCCAGCAGCTTTACCGGGACAGGGGGCCCACCCCTCCACTTT	TRBV7-2	TRBD1	few	TRBJ1-6
CASSVETGGPVDTQYF	TGTGCCAGCAGCGTCGAGACGGGAGGGCCGGTAGATACGCAGTATTTT	TRBV9	TRBD2	few	TRBJ2-3
CASTQSRAGYGYTF	TGTGCCAGCACCCAGTCCCGGGCGGGGTATGGCTACACCTTC	TRBV12-3/TRBV12-4	-	many	TRBJ1-2
CSARDDPSGHNSYEQYF	TGCAGTGCTAGAGATGACCCTAGCGGGCACAACTCCTACGAGCAGTACTTC	TRBV20-1	TRBD2	few	TRBJ2-7
CASSQRRGLGNEQFF	TGCGCCAGCAGCCAACGCAGGGGGCTTGGGAATGAGCAGTTCTTC	TRBV4-3	TRBD1	many	TRBJ2-1
CASSSYLAATDTQYF	TGTGCCAGCAGTTCCTACCTAGCGGCCACAGATACGCAGTATTTT	TRBV12-3/TRBV12-4	TRBD2	few	TRBJ2-3
CASSREVEREDEQFF	TGTGCCAGCAGCCGAGAGGTCGAGCGGGAGGACGAGCAGTTCTTC	TRBV7-2	TRBD2	few	TRBJ2-1
CASSENRAGETQYF	TGCGCCAGCAGTGAAAACAGGGCAGGGGAGACCCAGTACTTC	TRBV10-2	-	many	TRBJ2-5
CASSYRQTRLAYEQYF	TGTGCCAGCAGTTACCGACAGACTAGGCTCGCGTACGAGCAGTACTTC	TRBV6-5	-	few	TRBJ2-7
CASSPGSGQSTDTQYF	TGTGCCAGCAGCCCGGGCTCGGGACAGAGCACAGATACGCAGTATTTT	TRBV9	TRBD1	few	TRBJ2-3
CASSQVPGNGELFF	TGCGCCAGCAGCCAGGTCCCCGGGAATGGGGAGCTGTTTTTT	TRBV4-3	-	-	TRBJ2-2
CASSLGFTGTSGRDEQYF	TGTGCCAGCAGCTTAGGATTTACCGGGACTAGCGGGAGAGACGAGCAGTACTTC	TRBV7-2	TRBD2	few	TRBJ2-7
CATSEAGTAVKGAFF	TGTGCCACCAGTGAGGCCGGGACGGCAGTCAAAGGAGCTTTCTTT	TRBV24-1	-	-	TRBJ1-1
CATSDWGGPQHF	TGTGCCACCAGTGATTGGGGTGGGCCCCAGCATTTT	TRBV24-1	-	few	TRBJ1-5
CASSLEQGNNEQFF	TGCGCCAGCAGCTTGGAACAGGGGAACAATGAGCAGTTCTTC	TRBV5-1	TRBD1	many	TRBJ2-1
CASSPIVLRTGELFF	TGTGCCAGCAGCCCGATAGTGTTGAGAACCGGGGAGCTGTTTTTT	TRBV5-5	-	once	TRBJ2-2
CASSPRSDLNQPQHF	TGTGCCAGCTCACCCAGGTCAGACCTCAATCAGCCCCAGCATTTT	TRBV18	-	once	TRBJ1-5
CASSRRGCSYEQYF	TGTGCCAGCAGCCGCCGGGGATGCTCCTACGAGCAGTACTTC	TRBV7-9	-	-	TRBJ2-7
CSVTPADSGEDTIYF	TGCAGTGTCACTCCCGCGGACAGTGGGGAGGACACCATATATTTT	TRBV20-1	-	-	TRBJ1-3
CASSQSTSSSLNEQFF	TGCGCCAGCAGCCAATCGACTAGTAGTTCACTCAATGAGCAGTTCTTC	TRBV4-3	-	few	TRBJ2-1
CASSRTALNSGANVLTF	TGTGCCAGTAGCCGGACAGCCTTGAACTCTGGGGCCAACGTCCTGACTTTC	TRBV19	-	-	TRBJ2-6
CASSRPGLAGDEQYF	TGTGCCAGCAGTAGACCGGGACTAGCGGGAGATGAGCAGTACTTC	TRBV28	TRBD2	many	TRBJ2-7
CASSPSPTGNTEAFF	TGTGCCAGCTCACCCTCCCCGACAGGAAACACTGAAGCTTTCTTT	TRBV18	-	few	TRBJ1-1
CASRNRDGSGGTQYF	TGTGCCAGCAGGAACAGGGACGGTAGTGGAGGGACCCAGTACTTC	TRBV12-3/TRBV12-4	-	few	TRBJ2-5
CASSPSGGVYEQYF	TGTGCCAGCAGTCCTAGCGGGGGGGTGTACGAGCAGTACTTC	TRBV28	TRBD2	many	TRBJ2-7
CASSQDISGVRETQYF	TGCGCCAGCAGCCAAGACATTAGCGGGGTGAGGGAGACCCAGTACTTC	TRBV4-3	TRBD2	many	TRBJ2-5